The 21 T cell receptor beta chains below come from one sample, sequenced in a study of response to subunit inactivated influenza vaccine. In TCRdb, the RT-PCR reads were re-called with MiXCR into one record per CDR3 protein. The table has about 620,000 distinct CDR3 sequences, 10% to 15% seen once; the top ten hold 9.5% to 13%. The sample in question was PBMCs from blood, obtained on the day of vaccination. The receptors stem from a man aged 50-59 years who received an inactivated influenza vaccine.

In this sample, this clonotype turned up a few times. This rearrangement joins TRBV10-3 to TRBJ2-3, with TRBD1 matching over 9 bases. V lost 6 bases to trimming and J lost 10 bases; unmatched junction nucleotides: 14. The CDR3 is 15 amino acids. CDR1 is ENHRY and CDR2 is SYGVKD in the germline V gene. Here the CDR3 reads CAISLQGQGLGSQYF. The CDR3 DNA sequence: TGTGCCATCAGCCTACAGGGACAGGGCCTGGGCTCGCAGTATTTT.

The chain combines TRBV11-2 with TRBJ2-1, with 7 bases aligning to TRBD2. From germline, CDR1 is SGHAT and CDR2 FQNNGV. Unmatched junction bases numbered 6, after V lost 4 bases and J lost 6 bases. There are 14 residues in the CDR3. CDR3 sequence: CASSSSGTFNEQFF. Here the CDR3 DNA reads TGTGCCAGCAGCTCTAGCGGAACCTTCAATGAGCAGTTCTTC.

There are a few counts of this clonotype. The chain employs TRBV7-2 and TRBJ2-7; 8 bases are shared with TRBD2. The CDR3 loop spans 13 amino acids. Trimming cost V 4 bases and J 3 bases; bases outside gene matches: 2. Germline CDR1 reads SGHTA; CDR2 reads FQGNSA. This chain's CDR3 is CASSWGLGYEQYF. CDR3 in DNA: TGTGCCAGCAGCTGGGGACTAGGCTACGAGCAGTACTTC.

The genes are TRBV28 and TRBJ2-5, with 8 bases that match TRBD1. The CDR3 has 16 amino acids. After removal of 5 bases from V and 1 base from J, the junction contained 9 bases not matched to a gene. CDR1 is MDHEN, CDR2 SYDVKM, per germline. This chain's CDR3 is CASSKQGVFSQETQYF. CDR3 bases: TGTGCCAGCAGTAAACAGGGGGTCTTTAGCCAAGAGACCCAGTACTTC.

The chain links TRBV18 to TRBJ1-1, with D perhaps matching TRBD1 (6 bases). This CDR3 has 15 amino acids. V gave up 6 bases and J gave up 3 bases, with 17 bases separating them. Germline V gives CDR1 KGHSH, CDR2 LQKENI. The DNA for the CDR3 is TGTGCCAGCTCCCCTGGGTTGGGGGCCTACACTGAAGCTTTCTTT. Its translation: CASSPGLGAYTEAFF.

This clonotype was seen ten or more times. V and J are TRBV7-8 and TRBJ1-5, with D possibly TRBD1 on 5 matching bases. Per germline, CDR1 SGHVS and CDR2 FQNEAQ. The ends were cut back, 1 base at V and 0 bases at J, with 22 bases in the middle. The CDR3 totals 20 residues. CDR3 DNA: TGTGCCAGCAGCTTAGGTTTCCCCAAGGGACCCGATTATAGCAATCAGCCCCAGCATTTT. This encodes CASSLGFPKGPDYSNQPQHF.

V is TRBV20-1 and J is TRBJ2-5, with 11 bases lining up with TRBD2. Germline CDR1 is DFQATT and CDR2 is SNEGSKA (reference sequence). This CDR3 has 18 amino acids. Unmatched junction bases numbered 20, after V lost 7 bases and J lost 4 bases. CDR3 sequence: CSVKNAGTSGGVLETQYF. For the CDR3, the DNA is TGCAGTGTTAAAAACGCCGGGACTAGCGGAGGGGTTTTAGAGACCCAGTACTTC.

The chain links TRBV28 to TRBJ2-2; D unresolved. The CDR3 runs 12 residues. V was trimmed by 3 bases and J by 9 bases, leaving 8 bases between them. Germline V gives CDR1 MDHEN, CDR2 SYDVKM. The CDR3 is CASSFVRRELFF. As DNA, the CDR3 is TGTGCCAGCAGTTTCGTTCGGAGGGAGCTGTTTTTT.

This sequence joins TRBV7-8 and TRBJ1-5; tentative D call: TRBD1 (5 bases). V lost 5 bases and J 3 bases, leaving 23 bases between the germline ends. The CDR3 sequence is 18 residues long. The germline gives CDR1 SGHVS, CDR2 FQNEAQ. The CDR3 protein is CASSLTKGTWAPNQPQHF. The CDR3 bases are TGTGCCAGCAGCCTCACAAAAGGGACCTGGGCACCCAATCAGCCCCAGCATTTT.

There are a few counts of this clonotype. The chain recombines TRBV5-1 with TRBJ2-7; TRBD1 aligns across 8 bases. CDR3 length equals 13 residues. V gave up 5 bases and J gave up 3 bases; unmatched junction bases: 4. CDR1 and CDR2 (germline): SGHRS, YFSETQ. The CDR3 DNA is TGCGCCAGCAGGTATACAGGGGGCTACGAGCAGTACTTC. Its translation: CASRYTGGYEQYF.

This clonotype has ten or more counts. The junction departs from the called germline gene at one end, perhaps through a read error. The chain carries TRBV6-5 and TRBJ1-5; D unresolved. Germline CDR1 MNHEY, CDR2 SVGAGI. The length of the CDR3 is 13 residues. CDR3 nucleotides: TGTGCCAGCAGTTACGAGGGCAACCAGCCCCAGCATTTT. Protein sequence: CASSYEGNQPQHF.

The chain has TRBV28 and TRBJ2-7, with D maybe TRBD1 (6 bases). The V end lost 3 bases, the J end lost 4 bases, and 25 bases lay between the germline ends. The CDR3 consists of 18 residues. Germline loops: CDR1 MDHEN, CDR2 SYDVKM. The CDR3 here is CASSFPLRVGGFEYEQYF. For the CDR3, the DNA is TGTGCCAGCAGTTTCCCCCTCCGAGTAGGGGGATTCGAGTACGAGCAGTACTTC.

This clonotype was recorded a few times. The genes are TRBV6-1 and TRBJ2-7; 10 nucleotides match TRBD2. In germline, CDR1 is MNHNS, CDR2 SASEGT. The CDR3 length is 14 residues. J lost 3 bases, V lost 5 bases, and 4 bases had no gene match. DNA for the CDR3: TGTGCCAGCAGTATAGCGGGGGGAAACTACGAGCAGTACTTC. Protein product: CASSIAGGNYEQYF.

The chain couples TRBV12-3 or TRBV12-4 to TRBJ1-1, with D hard to call. Trimming took off 6 bases at V and 1 base at J, with 9 bases between the two ends. The CDR3 has 13 amino acids. CDR3 sequence reads: CASRSGPNTEAFF. CDR3 sequence (DNA): TGTGCCAGCAGGTCCGGCCCGAACACTGAAGCTTTCTTT.

With respect to this clonotype: This may be a read error, as it is one base from a much larger clone. The chain links TRBV11-2 to TRBJ2-5, with a weak D call TRBD2 (6 bases). The CDR3 is made up of 14 amino acids. V lost 2 bases and J 9 bases, leaving 16 bases between the germline ends. Per the germline V gene, CDR1 is SGHAT and CDR2 is FQNNGV. CDR3 nucleotide sequence: TGTGCCAGCAGCTTAACCTGCCCGGAGGGTGCCCAGTACTTC. It encodes CASSLTCPEGAQYF.

This clonotype was counted between two and nine times. The chain links TRBV11-2 to TRBJ2-1; 9 bases match TRBD2. Losses at the gene ends were 3 bases for V and 6 bases for J; bases not matched to a gene: 3. The CDR3 runs to 14 residues. Per the germline V gene, CDR1 is SGHAT and CDR2 is FQNNGV. The DNA of the CDR3 is TGTGCCAGCAGCTTTCGACTAGCGGTCAATGAGCAGTTCTTC. It translates to CASSFRLAVNEQFF. Using reference TRBV11-2 and TRBJ2-1 for the parts outside the CDR3, the full variable domain is EAGVAQSPRYKIIEKRQSVAFWCNPISGHATLYWYQQILGQGPKLLIQFQNNGVVDDSQLPKDRFSAERLKGVDSTLKIQPAKLEDSAVYLCASSFRLAVNEQFFGPGTRLTVL.

The table lists this clonotype with many counts. The chain is built from TRBV10-3 and TRBJ1-1, with TRBD1 matching over 7 bases. Germline V gene data show CDR1 as ENHRY and CDR2 as SYGVKD. The CDR3 loop spans 14 amino acids. Trimming cost V 6 bases and J 7 bases; bases outside gene matches: 11. CDR3 sequence reads: CAIRSAGTANEAFF. The DNA of the CDR3 is TGTGCCATCAGATCAGCCGGGACAGCTAATGAAGCTTTCTTT.

At least ten counts were recorded for this clonotype. This rearrangement joins TRBV11-2 to TRBJ2-1, with D tentatively TRBD1 (6 bases). Trimming shortened V by 0 bases and J by 10 bases, and 16 bases separated the two germline ends. Germline assignment: CDR1 SGHAT and CDR2 FQNNGV. The CDR3 spans 15 residues. CDR3: CASSLENLRRGEQFF. CDR3 coding DNA: TGTGCCAGCAGCTTAGAAAACCTGCGCAGGGGAGAGCAGTTCTTC.

This clonotype was observed at least ten times. The genes are TRBV7-2 and TRBJ2-4, with D maybe TRBD1 (5 bases). The germline V gene has CDR1 SGHTA and CDR2 FQGNSA. This CDR3 is built from 16 residues. Trimming stripped 2 bases from V and 0 bases from J, with 11 bases between. In nucleotides, the CDR3 is TGTGCCAGCAGCTTATTACAGGCTTCAGCCAAAAACATTCAGTACTTC. Encoded protein: CASSLLQASAKNIQYF.

In its sample, this clonotype was seen many times. The chain recombines TRBV20-1 with TRBJ2-1; D not certain. V was shortened by 4 bases and J by 5 bases, with 3 bases between the two germline ends. The CDR3 runs 10 residues. CDR1 and CDR2 from the germline V gene are DFQATT and SNEGSKA (reference sequence). The CDR3 nucleotides are TGCAGTGCTACCAACAATGAGCAGTTCTTC. Translating gives CSATNNEQFF.

The gene calls are TRBV20-1 and TRBJ2-7, with 13 nucleotides matching TRBD2. Unmatched junction bases numbered 7, after V lost 6 bases and J lost 5 bases. This CDR3 spans 14 amino acids. Germline CDR1 reads DFQATT; CDR2 reads SNEGSKA (reference sequence). CDR3 amino acids: CSAQPGTSGNEQYF. The DNA for the CDR3 is TGCAGTGCACAACCCGGGACTAGCGGGAACGAGCAGTACTTC.